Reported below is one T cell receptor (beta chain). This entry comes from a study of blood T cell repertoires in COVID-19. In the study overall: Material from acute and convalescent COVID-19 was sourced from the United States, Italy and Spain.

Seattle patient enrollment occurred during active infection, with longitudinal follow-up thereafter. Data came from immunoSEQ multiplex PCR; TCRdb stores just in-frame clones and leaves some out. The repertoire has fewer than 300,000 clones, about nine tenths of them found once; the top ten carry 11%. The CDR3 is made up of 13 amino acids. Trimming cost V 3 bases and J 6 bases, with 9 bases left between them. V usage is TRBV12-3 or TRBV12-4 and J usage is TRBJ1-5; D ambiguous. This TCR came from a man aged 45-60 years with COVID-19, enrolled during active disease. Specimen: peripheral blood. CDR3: CASSFGQFQPQHF. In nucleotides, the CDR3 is TGTGCCAGCAGTTTTGGGCAGTTTCAGCCCCAGCATTTT.